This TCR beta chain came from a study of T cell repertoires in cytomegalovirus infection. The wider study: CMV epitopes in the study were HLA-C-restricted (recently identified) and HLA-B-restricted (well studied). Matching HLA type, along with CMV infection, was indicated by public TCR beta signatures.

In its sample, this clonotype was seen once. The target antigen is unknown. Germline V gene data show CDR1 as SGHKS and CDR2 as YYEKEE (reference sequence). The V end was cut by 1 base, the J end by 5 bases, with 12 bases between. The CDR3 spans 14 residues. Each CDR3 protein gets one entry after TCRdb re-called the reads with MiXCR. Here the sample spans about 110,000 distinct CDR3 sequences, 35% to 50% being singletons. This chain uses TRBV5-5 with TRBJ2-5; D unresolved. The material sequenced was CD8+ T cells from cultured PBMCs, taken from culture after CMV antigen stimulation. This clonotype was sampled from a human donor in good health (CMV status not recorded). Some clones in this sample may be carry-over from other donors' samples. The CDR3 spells CASSLTYGGETQYF. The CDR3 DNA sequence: TGTGCCAGCAGCTTGACCTACGGTGGGGAGACCCAGTACTTC.